This TCR beta chain was recorded in a study of cytomegalovirus exposure and HLA in healthy donors. This CDR3 has 16 residues. Germline assignment: CDR1 SGHNT and CDR2 YYREEE (reference sequence). J was trimmed by 2 bases and V by 4 bases; bases with no gene match: 8. The PCR contained 60 Vbeta and 13 Jbeta primers. Method: immunoSEQ multiplex PCR; TCRdb's copy keeps in-frame clones and lacks some. The sample shows under 200,000 clones, around 77% of them seen only once. This clone was counted a few times. The antigen is not known. Study-level results: Later on, an analysis showed TCR association rates differing by HLA locus, with DRB1 the most and HLA-C the fewest. Analysis performed later showed TCR beta chains linked to HLA being more clonally expanded than equally common others.

The clonotype was recovered from a man between 60 and 75 years old in good health and CMV-seronegative. The chain has TRBV5-4 and TRBJ2-3; 9 nucleotides match TRBD2. The sequencing input was PBMCs. The CDR3 DNA follows: TGTGCCAGCAGCGTACTTAGCGGGGGCTACACAGATACGCAGTATTTT. It translates to CASSVLSGGYTDTQYF.